This T cell receptor (beta chain) was recovered during a study of blood T cell repertoires in COVID-19. This CDR3 has 15 amino acids. Germline V gene sequence: CDR1 MDHEN, CDR2 SYDVKM. With 8 bases removed from V and 0 bases from J, the gap between germline ends came to 16 bases. Method: immunoSEQ multiplex PCR; TCRdb's copy keeps in-frame clones and lacks some. In the table there are 200,000 to 300,000 clones, around four fifths of which are singletons. This chain uses TRBV28 with TRBJ1-1; D is uncertain. This TCR was recovered from a man aged 25-40 years who had recovered from COVID-19. Sample: peripheral blood. Here the CDR3 DNA reads TGTGCCAGCGGTCCCCCCGGTCAGGTGAACACTGAAGCTTTCTTT. This encodes CASGPPGQVNTEAFF.